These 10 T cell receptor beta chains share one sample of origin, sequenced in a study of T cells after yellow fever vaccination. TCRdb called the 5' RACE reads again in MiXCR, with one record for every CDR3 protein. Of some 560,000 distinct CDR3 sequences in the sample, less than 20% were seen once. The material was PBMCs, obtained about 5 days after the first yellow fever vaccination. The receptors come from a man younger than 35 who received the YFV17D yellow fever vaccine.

The CDR3 region is CATSSDTNKETQYF. CDR3 bases: TGTGCCACCAGCAGCGACACGAACAAGGAGACCCAGTACTTC. This chain connects TRBV15 to TRBJ2-5; no definite D call. Trimming pared 3 bases from V and 5 bases from J, leaving 13 bases between. The germline V gene has CDR1 LNHNV and CDR2 YYDKDF (reference sequence). The CDR3 has 14 residues.

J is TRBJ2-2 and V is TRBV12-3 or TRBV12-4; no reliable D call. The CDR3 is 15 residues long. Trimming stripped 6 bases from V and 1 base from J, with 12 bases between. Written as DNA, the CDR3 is TGTGCCAGCAGCTATACTCCAGGGAACACCGGGGAGCTGTTTTTT. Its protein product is CASSYTPGNTGELFF.

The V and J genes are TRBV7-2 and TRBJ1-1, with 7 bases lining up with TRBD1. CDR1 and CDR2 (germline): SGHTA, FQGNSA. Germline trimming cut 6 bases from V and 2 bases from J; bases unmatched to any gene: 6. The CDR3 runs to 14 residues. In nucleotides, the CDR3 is TGTGCCAGCAGGCTTGCAGGGGGAAACACTGAAGCTTTCTTT. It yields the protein CASRLAGGNTEAFF.

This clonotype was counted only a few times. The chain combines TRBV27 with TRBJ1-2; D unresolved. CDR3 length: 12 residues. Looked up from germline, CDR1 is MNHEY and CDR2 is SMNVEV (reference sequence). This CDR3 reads CAAGSQYYGYTF. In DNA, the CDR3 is TGTGCAGCGGGCAGCCAATACTATGGCTACACCTTC.

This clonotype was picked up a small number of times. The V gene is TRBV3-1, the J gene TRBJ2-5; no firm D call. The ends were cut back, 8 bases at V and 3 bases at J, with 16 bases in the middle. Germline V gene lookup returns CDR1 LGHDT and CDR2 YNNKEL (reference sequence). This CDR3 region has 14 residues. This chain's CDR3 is CASEASLHKETQYF. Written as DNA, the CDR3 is TGTGCCAGCGAGGCGAGCCTACATAAAGAGACCCAGTACTTC.

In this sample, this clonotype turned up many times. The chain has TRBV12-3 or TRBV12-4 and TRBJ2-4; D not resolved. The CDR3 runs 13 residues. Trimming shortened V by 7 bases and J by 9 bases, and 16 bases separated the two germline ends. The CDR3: CASTLASIGIQYF. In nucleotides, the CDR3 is TGTGCCAGCACCCTGGCCAGTATCGGCATTCAGTACTTC.

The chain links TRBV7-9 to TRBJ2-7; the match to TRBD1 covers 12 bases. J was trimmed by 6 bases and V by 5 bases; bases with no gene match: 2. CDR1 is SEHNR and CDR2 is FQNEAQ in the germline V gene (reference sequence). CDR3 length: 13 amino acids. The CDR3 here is CASSGDRGREQYF. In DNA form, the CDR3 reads TGTGCCAGCAGCGGGGACAGGGGGCGCGAGCAGTACTTC.

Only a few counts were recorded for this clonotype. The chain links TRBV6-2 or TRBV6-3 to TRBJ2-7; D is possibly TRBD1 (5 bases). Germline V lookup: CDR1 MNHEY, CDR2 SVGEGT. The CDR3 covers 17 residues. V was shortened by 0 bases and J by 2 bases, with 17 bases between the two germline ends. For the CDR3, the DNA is TGTGCCAGCAGTTACTCTCCTTTCTCGGACATAGCCTACGAGCAGTACTTC. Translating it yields CASSYSPFSDIAYEQYF.

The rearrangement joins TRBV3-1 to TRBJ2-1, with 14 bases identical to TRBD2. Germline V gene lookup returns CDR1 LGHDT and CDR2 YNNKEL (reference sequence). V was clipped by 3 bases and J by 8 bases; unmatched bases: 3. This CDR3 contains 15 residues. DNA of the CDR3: TGTGCCAGCAGCCACGGACTAGCGGGGGGCGATGAGCAGTTCTTC. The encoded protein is CASSHGLAGGDEQFF.

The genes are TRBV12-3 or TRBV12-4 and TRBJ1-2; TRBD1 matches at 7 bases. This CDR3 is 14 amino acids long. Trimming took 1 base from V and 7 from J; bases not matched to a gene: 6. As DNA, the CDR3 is TGTGCCAGCAGTTTAGTAGGGGGCGCGAGTGGCTACACCTTC. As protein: CASSLVGGASGYTF.